A selection of T cell receptor beta chains follows, all from one sample in a study of cytomegalovirus exposure and HLA in healthy donors. Generated by immunoSEQ multiplex PCR, the TCRdb table keeps only in-frame clones and is missing some. The table records about 120,000 clones, 88% of them present only once. Sequenced: PBMCs. The receptors come from a woman under 30 in good health and CMV-seropositive. Each CDR3 is given with its conserved first and last residue. Fields, in order: V gene, D gene, J gene, clone size, CDR3 protein. The D gene is left open where the match is weak. For some rows the clone size is stated as once, few or many, or as a class when expanded; others skip it.

>TRBV9|TRBD1|TRBJ2-2|.
CASSSGQGENTGELFF
>TRBV5-4|.|TRBJ1-1|.
CASSLGGVEAFF
>TRBV9|.|TRBJ1-4|.
CASSVDTGLFEKLFF
>TRBV7-8|.|TRBJ2-5|.
CASSFSWRGLQETQYF
>TRBV4-2|.|TRBJ2-7|.
CASSQEDFGYAGSSYEQYF
>TRBV5-4|TRBD1|TRBJ2-4|.
CASSIGTGKAKNIQYF
>TRBV5-1|.|TRBJ1-2|.
CASSLGPWRRGYGYTF
>TRBV4-1|TRBD2|TRBJ2-7|.
CASSQDYLAGGAYEQYF
>TRBV19|.|TRBJ1-4|.
CASSMAGAGDEKLFF
>TRBV2|.|TRBJ2-7|.
CAARGRSSYEQYF
>TRBV29-1|TRBD2|TRBJ2-3|.
CSERARESIVDTQYF
>TRBV2|TRBD1|TRBJ2-5|.
CASSEALQGALKTQYF
>TRBV18|TRBD2|TRBJ2-3|.
CASSPLAGSTDTQYF
>TRBV7-2|.|TRBJ1-1|.
CASSLTSNTEAFF
>TRBV5-4|TRBD2|TRBJ2-1|.
CASSLGLAGGYNEQFF
>TRBV30|TRBD1|TRBJ1-1|few
CAWSVRGGHLNTEAFF
>TRBV7-2|.|TRBJ1-1|.
CASSFVTPPEAFF
>TRBV19|TRBD2|TRBJ2-2|.
CASSITSGRMDTGELFF
>TRBV5-1|TRBD1|TRBJ2-7|.
CASSLVGTAYEQYF
>TRBV4-2|TRBD2|TRBJ2-1|.
CASSQDRRAGGPVDNEQFF
>TRBV6-5|TRBD1|TRBJ1-2|.
CASRTGVEGYTF
>TRBV11-2|.|TRBJ1-1|.
CASSPEGGGTEAFF
>TRBV7-8|.|TRBJ1-4|.
CASSLVGGWEKLFF
>TRBV6-1|.|TRBJ2-1|.
CASSDTDRDIVFF
>TRBV28|.|TRBJ2-1|.
CASSIRGEQFF
>TRBV15|TRBD2|TRBJ2-5|.
CATSRDSMSGRGPRDF
>TRBV11-2|.|TRBJ1-1|few
CASSLEAGTHTEAFF
>TRBV5-8|.|TRBJ2-1|.
CASSLAQGALSSYNEQFF
>TRBV30|.|TRBJ1-1|.
CAWTRGVNTEAFF
>TRBV10-3|TRBD2|TRBJ2-3|.
CAISDVLAGGIDTQYF
>TRBV9|.|TRBJ2-5|.
CASSLTMTEETQYF
>TRBV19|TRBD2|TRBJ2-1|.
CASSTFGFSGDEQFF
>TRBV25-1|.|TRBJ2-7|.
CASSELLSHSYEQYF
>TRBV6-1|.|TRBJ1-3|.
CASRAGGSGNTIYF
>TRBV18|TRBD2|TRBJ2-7|.
CASSPPGLAGRSEQYF
>TRBV15|TRBD2|TRBJ2-3|once
CATSSTSGLTDTQYF
>TRBV15|.|TRBJ1-2|.
CATSRIRHPYGYTF
>TRBV27|.|TRBJ2-3|once
CASSLGGRSTDTQYF
>TRBV30|.|TRBJ1-2|few
CAWRDGGEVGYTF
>TRBV5-1|.|TRBJ2-5|once
CASSPGTGSETQYF
>TRBV2|.|TRBJ1-1|.
CASRRVRNTEAFF
>TRBV7-9|.|TRBJ1-2|.
CASSLGAGGYTF
>TRBV15|.|TRBJ2-7|.
CATSRDTGTRKQYF
>TRBV6-6|.|TRBJ1-5|.
CASSYRVGSQPQHF
>TRBV19|TRBD2|TRBJ2-3|.
CASSPPAGGTDTQYF
>TRBV7-9|.|TRBJ1-2|.
CASSPPGGYTF
>TRBV5-1|.|TRBJ2-5|.
CASSNTMGTQYF
>TRBV10-3|.|TRBJ2-4|once
CAISEGTVAKNIQYF
>TRBV18|TRBD1|TRBJ2-3|.
CASSAVPGQGAGDTQYF
>TRBV5-1|TRBD1|TRBJ1-4|few
CASSLVPQGATGLFF
>TRBV5-1|.|TRBJ1-1|.
CASSLEPGGNTEAFF
>TRBV6-4|TRBD1|TRBJ1-2|.
CASQSRTGVDGYTF
>TRBV2|.|TRBJ1-1|.
CASSESQVGMNTEAFF
>TRBV28|.|TRBJ1-5|.
CASSSDTYQPQHF